The 28 T cell receptor beta chains below were found in one sample sequenced in a study of spatial heterogeneity in lung cancer. TCRdb re-analysed the 5' RACE reads in MiXCR, keeping a single row per CDR3 protein. The data contain some 47,000 distinct CDR3 sequences, roughly 7.5% of them seen just once; the ten biggest clones take up 2.5% to 3%. The time point is: sample taken at primary tumor resection. Whole RNA, isolated from tumor, nontumor lung or frozen PBMC, was sequenced without prior sorting. The sample in question was PBMCs, obtained at surgery. The receptors here all came from a female donor with early-stage non-small cell lung cancer.

This clonotype has just a few counts. The chain employs TRBV24-1 and TRBJ2-5; D remains unclear. CDR3 length equals 14 residues. The germline V gene has CDR1 KGHDR and CDR2 SFDVKD. The V and J ends lost 4 bases and 0 bases respectively, with 8 bases between them. The CDR3 spells CATSEAGHQETQYF. The DNA of the CDR3 is TGTGCCACCAGTGAGGCTGGTCACCAAGAGACCCAGTACTTC.

This sequence joins TRBV6-1 and TRBJ2-7; D is unclear. The germline gives CDR1 MNHNS, CDR2 SASEGT. The V end was cut by 3 bases, the J end by 3 bases, with 9 bases between. The CDR3 length is 13 residues. The CDR3 loop is CASSDGVLYEQYF. DNA for the CDR3: TGTGCCAGCAGTGACGGAGTCCTCTACGAGCAGTACTTC.

In its sample, this clonotype was seen a few times. The rearrangement links TRBV7-8 to TRBJ2-7; 13 bases map to TRBD2. The CDR3 length is 15 residues. The germline V gene encodes CDR1 SGHVS and CDR2 FQNEAQ. J was trimmed by 5 bases and V by 4 bases; bases with no gene match: 5. CDR3 coding DNA: TGTGCCAGCAGCTCCGGACTAGCGGGGGTCCACGAGCAGTACTTC. It is translated as CASSSGLAGVHEQYF.

The table lists this clonotype with many counts. The V gene is TRBV4-3, the J gene TRBJ1-4; D is ambiguous. This CDR3 has 15 amino acids. Germline CDR1 LGHNA, CDR2 YSLEER. V lost 0 bases, J lost 11 bases, and 16 bases lay in between. The CDR3 nucleotides read TGCGCCAGCAGCCAAGATGGCCTTCGAATGAATAAACTGTTTTTT. Translation gives CASSQDGLRMNKLFF.

This clonotype has ten or more counts. The genes are TRBV11-2 and TRBJ2-5; D gene unclear. Germline V gives CDR1 SGHAT, CDR2 FQNNGV. Trimming cost V 2 bases and J 1 base, with 11 bases left between them. CDR3 length equals 15 residues. The CDR3 bases are TGTGCCAGCAGCTTATCTTCGGGCAGCCAAGAGACCCAGTACTTC. It encodes CASSLSSGSQETQYF.

Many counts were recorded for this clonotype. The V and J genes are TRBV28 and TRBJ1-5; D remains ambiguous. The germline gives CDR1 MDHEN, CDR2 SYDVKM. Trimming pared 7 bases from V and 0 bases from J, leaving 7 bases between. CDR3 length: 13 amino acids. The CDR3 DNA reads TGTGCCAGCATACAGTATAGCAATCAGCCCCAGCATTTT. Amino acids: CASIQYSNQPQHF.

The V and J genes are TRBV2 and TRBJ1-5, with unresolved D. V dropped 8 bases and J dropped 5 bases, with 16 bases sitting between them. Looked up from germline, CDR1 is SNHLY and CDR2 is FYNNEI. The CDR3 contains 14 residues. The CDR3 spells CASSYAGGDQPQHF. The CDR3 bases are TGTGCCAGCTCATACGCGGGCGGTGATCAGCCCCAGCATTTT.

The chain has TRBV5-6 and TRBJ2-7; D gene unclear. Trimming cost V 3 bases and J 0 bases, with 7 bases left between them. The CDR3 has 13 residues. Germline V gives CDR1 SGHDT, CDR2 YYEEEE. The DNA of the CDR3 is TGTGCCAGCAGCTCAGCCCACTCCTACGAGCAGTACTTC. It yields the protein CASSSAHSYEQYF.

The chain combines TRBV7-3 with TRBJ2-1; D possibly matches TRBD1 or TRBD2 (7 bases each). V lost 1 base and J 5 bases, leaving 15 bases between the germline ends. Germline-derived CDR1 and CDR2 are SGHTA and FQGTGA. CDR3 length equals 16 residues. CDR3 sequence (DNA): TGTGCCAGCAGCTTAATGGCAGGGGGGACTAACAATGAGCAGTTCTTC. Translated, it gives CASSLMAGGTNNEQFF.

This clonotype was detected only a few times. The chain combines TRBV2 with TRBJ2-6; no clear D gene. Germline loops: CDR1 SNHLY, CDR2 FYNNEI. The CDR3 has 14 residues. V dropped 8 bases and J dropped 4 bases, with 12 bases sitting between them. CDR3 coding DNA: TGTGCCAGCCTGGGTATGCCAGGGGCCAACGTCCTGACTTTC. It yields the protein CASLGMPGANVLTF.

This chain uses TRBV20-1 with TRBJ2-7, with 10 bases fitting TRBD2. This CDR3 has 14 residues. Per germline, CDR1 DFQATT and CDR2 SNEGSKA (reference sequence). V gave up 6 bases and J gave up 6 bases; unmatched junction bases: 11. In DNA form, the CDR3 reads TGCAGTGCCAGACTAAGCGGGGGGGCTGGCGAGCAGTACTTC. Amino acid sequence: CSARLSGGAGEQYF.

With regard to this clonotype: A single base separates this from a much larger clone, so it may be a read error. This chain joins TRBV27 and TRBJ2-5; tentatively, D is TRBD1 or TRBD2 (6 bases each). V was trimmed by 3 bases and J by 7 bases, leaving 12 bases between them. Germline assignment: CDR1 MNHEY and CDR2 SMNVEV (reference sequence). This CDR3 is built from 13 residues. CDR3 in DNA: TGTGCCAGCAGTTTGGCGGAGGGGGGGACCCAGTACTTC. Translation: CASSLAEGGTQYF.

This clonotype was recorded many times. The chain combines TRBV27 with TRBJ2-3, with a weak D call TRBD1 (5 bases). Germline CDR1 is MNHEY and CDR2 is SMNVEV (reference sequence). This CDR3 is built from 14 residues. The V end lost 3 bases, the J end lost 2 bases, and 9 bases lay between the germline ends. The DNA of the CDR3 is TGTGCCAGCAGTTTCAGGGATTTCACAGATACGCAGTATTTT. Protein: CASSFRDFTDTQYF.

This rearrangement joins TRBV20-1 to TRBJ1-1, with D possibly TRBD1 on 6 matching bases. Germline loops: CDR1 DFQATT, CDR2 SNEGSKA (reference sequence). This CDR3 region has 16 residues. V was trimmed by 2 bases and J by 1 base, leaving 17 bases between them. CDR3 loop: CSARTSGERKNTEAFF. The CDR3 DNA reads as TGCAGTGCTAGAACCTCAGGGGAACGGAAGAACACTGAAGCTTTCTTT.

The chain is built from TRBV5-1 and TRBJ2-7; D is perhaps TRBD2 (5 bases). The ends were cut back, 0 bases at V and 1 base at J, with 8 bases in the middle. Germline CDR1 is SGHRS and CDR2 is YFSETQ. The CDR3 runs 14 residues. DNA of the CDR3: TGCGCCAGCAGCTTGGTTCCGGGGTCCTACGAGCAGTACTTC. It specifies CASSLVPGSYEQYF.

This clonotype showed up just a few times. This rearrangement joins TRBV7-3 to TRBJ2-1; D not resolved. The CDR3 is 15 amino acids. V lost 1 base and J 7 bases, leaving 14 bases between the germline ends. Germline CDR1 and CDR2: SGHTA and FQGTGA. The CDR3 nucleotides are TGTGCCAGCAGCTTAAGTGGGCCGGTTAAAAATGAGCAGTTCTTC. This translates into CASSLSGPVKNEQFF.

The sample holds many counts of this clonotype. The V and J genes are TRBV28 and TRBJ2-1; D possibly uses TRBD1 or TRBD2 (7 bases each). V lost 7 bases to trimming and J lost 8 bases, with 24 bases between them. CDR1 and CDR2 (germline): MDHEN, SYDVKM. This CDR3 is 16 amino acids long. The CDR3 DNA reads as TGTGCCAGCAACGCTCCCAGGGGGGGGGCGCTAGATGAGCAGTTCTTC. Protein sequence: CASNAPRGGALDEQFF.

At least ten counts were recorded for this clonotype. CDR3 protein: CASSLLTQGDEQYF. The CDR3 region has the DNA TGTGCCAGCAGCTTATTGACCCAGGGGGACGAGCAGTACTTC. The J gene is TRBJ2-7, the V gene TRBV5-6; 7 bases align to TRBD1. V lost 2 bases and J lost 5; bases outside the gene matches: 7. The CDR3 contains 14 residues. The germline V gene has CDR1 SGHDT and CDR2 YYEEEE. Looking up the rest from reference TRBV5-6 and TRBJ2-7 gives the full variable domain: DAGVTQSPTHLIKTRGQQVTLRCSPKSGHDTVSWYQQALGQGPQFIFQYYEEEERQRGNFPDRFSGHQFPNYSSELNVNALLLGDSALYLCASSLLTQGDEQYFGPGTRLTVT.

Only a few counts were recorded for this clonotype. The chain employs TRBV4-1 and TRBJ2-1; 10 nucleotides agree with TRBD2. The V gene end was trimmed by 4 bases and the J gene end by 6 bases; junction bases not matched to a gene: 12. There are 17 residues in the CDR3. From germline, CDR1 is MGHRA and CDR2 YSYEKL. The DNA of the CDR3 is TGCGCCAGCAGCCCCAGGTACGAGCGGGGGGGCCCCAATGAGCAGTTCTTC. Encoded protein: CASSPRYERGGPNEQFF.

The sample holds many counts of this clonotype. The J gene is TRBJ2-1, the V gene TRBV29-1; TRBD2 might be the D (6 bases). Trimming shortened V by 4 bases and J by 7 bases, and 11 bases separated the two germline ends. CDR1 and CDR2 (germline): SQVTM, ANQGSEA. This CDR3 spans 12 amino acids. CDR3 sequence: CSVGRGWNEQFF. The CDR3 bases are TGCAGCGTTGGACGGGGGTGGAATGAGCAGTTCTTC.

This clonotype was observed a few times. The chain combines TRBV7-2 with TRBJ1-5; perhaps TRBD1 as D (5 bases). This CDR3 comprises 14 residues. Germline lookup yields CDR1 SGHTA and CDR2 FQGNSA. The V end was cut by 1 base, the J end by 6 bases, with 10 bases between. The DNA of the CDR3 is TGTGCCAGCAGCTTAGATGTAGGGACTCAGCCCCAGCATTTT. It specifies CASSLDVGTQPQHF.

The chain carries TRBV3-1 and TRBJ1-2; D remains unclear. Trimming cost V 2 bases and J 8 bases, with 9 bases left between them. Per the germline V gene, CDR1 is LGHDT and CDR2 is YNNKEL (reference sequence). This CDR3 region has 12 residues. In nucleotides, the CDR3 is TGTGCCAGCAGCCAACCAAGAAGGGGCTACACCTTC. Protein product: CASSQPRRGYTF.

The chain links TRBV12-3 or TRBV12-4 to TRBJ1-6; 8 bases match TRBD1. V shed 2 bases, J shed 9 bases, and the junction held 6 bases outside the gene matches. The CDR3 totals 15 residues. CDR3 in DNA: TGTGCCAGCAGTTTATTGCAGGGGGCGGGTTCACCCCTCCACTTT. It yields the protein CASSLLQGAGSPLHF.

A few counts support this clonotype. The rearrangement joins TRBV6-2 or TRBV6-3 to TRBJ2-1; 14 bases fit TRBD2. Germline CDR1 is MNHEY and CDR2 is SVGEGT. This CDR3 spans 16 amino acids. J lost 7 bases, V lost 3 bases, and 5 bases had no gene match. Here the CDR3 DNA reads TGTGCCAGCAGTTATTGGGGACTAGCGGGGGATAATGAGCAGTTCTTC. Translating it yields CASSYWGLAGDNEQFF.

This clonotype was observed a few times. The chain is built from TRBV4-2 and TRBJ2-5, with TRBD1 matching over 8 bases. CDR1 and CDR2 from the germline V gene are LGHNA and YNFKEQ. CDR3 size: 16 residues. The V and J ends lost 1 base and 9 bases, in that order; junction bases with no gene match: 13. CDR3 DNA: TGTGCCAGCAGCCAAGCGGCCCTTCCGACAGGGGAGCCCCAGTACTTC. Its protein is CASSQAALPTGEPQYF.

The chain couples TRBV19 to TRBJ1-5; D is possibly TRBD1 (5 bases). Trimming shortened V by 3 bases and J by 0 bases, and 15 bases separated the two germline ends. This CDR3 is 17 amino acids long. Germline CDR1 is LNHDA and CDR2 is SQIVND (reference sequence). The CDR3 here is CASSIGRVGTSNQPQHF. Here the CDR3 DNA reads TGTGCCAGTAGTATTGGACGGGTCGGGACTAGCAATCAGCCCCAGCATTTT. The full variable domain, with the rest looked up from reference TRBV19 and TRBJ1-5, is DGGITQSPKYLFRKEGQNVTLSCEQNLNHDAMYWYRQDPGQGLRLIYYSQIVNDFQKGDIAEGYSVSREKKESFPLTVTSAQKNPTAFYLCASSIGRVGTSNQPQHFGDGTRLSIL.

This CDR3 reads CSARGGRGTRTDTQYF. The CDR3 coding sequence is TGCAGTGCTCGAGGGGGGCGGGGGACCCGCACAGATACGCAGTATTTT. The J gene is TRBJ2-3, the V gene TRBV20-1; the D gene is possibly TRBD2 (7 bases). V was cut by 5 bases and J by 1 base, with 19 bases left in between. CDR3 size: 16 residues. Germline V gene lookup returns CDR1 DFQATT and CDR2 SNEGSKA (reference sequence).

This clonotype showed up many times. In DNA form, the CDR3 reads TGTGCCAGCAGTTTTGGGCGGCAAGAGACCCAGTACTTC. Residues: CASSFGRQETQYF. The chain has TRBV6-2 or TRBV6-3 and TRBJ2-5; D unclear. The CDR3 extends over 13 amino acids. The germline V and J ends were trimmed by 4 bases and 2 bases, with 8 bases remaining between them. CDR1 is MNHEY and CDR2 is SVGEGT in the germline V gene.